Listed here is a single T cell receptor (beta chain). What it binds is unknown. Blood replicates held 0.5 ug DNA, tumor or normal breast roughly 1.5 ug, two each. Generated by immunoSEQ multiplex PCR, the TCRdb table keeps only in-frame clones and is missing some. The sample includes tens of thousands of clones, 90% to 95% of them seen just once. This record comes from a study of early stage breast cancer tumors. Study-wide points: Compared with adjacent normal breast tissue, tumors showed approximately 2.5-fold greater T cell density and higher clonality. Blood repertoires resembled normal breast more than tumor.

The germline V gene has CDR1 SGHTS and CDR2 YDEGEE. The V gene lost 4 bases and the J gene lost 8 bases, with 13 bases spanning the gap. This CDR3 spans 13 amino acids. This TCR came from a person between 65 and 80 years old with breast cancer. The chain joins TRBV5-8 to TRBJ2-1; D unresolved. Sequencing used blood. CDR3: CASSLSLRDEQFF. Here the CDR3 DNA reads TGTGCCAGCAGCCTGTCCCTCCGAGATGAGCAGTTCTTC. The full variable domain, its missing parts supplied by reference TRBV5-8 and TRBJ2-1, is EAGVTQSPTHLIKTRGQQATLRCSPISGHTSVYWYQQALGLGLQFLLWYDEGEERNRGNFPPRFSGRQFPNYSSELNVNALELEDSALYLCASSLSLRDEQFFGPGTRLTVL.